This T cell receptor (beta chain) appears in the sequencing data of a study of T cells in Graves' hyperthyroidism and ophthalmopathy. This clonotype occurred once. This CDR3 is built from 15 residues. The germline CDR1 and CDR2 sequences are SEHNR and FQNEAQ (reference sequence). With 4 bases removed from V and 2 bases from J, the gap between germline ends came to 13 bases. The investigators amplified TCR beta CDR3 regions from RNA transcripts. During a first-round RT-PCR of the TCR CDR3, the HTBI primer set was used. TCRdb analysed the multiplex PCR reads with MiXCR anew, one entry per CDR3 protein. The repertoire holds 600,000 to 750,000 distinct CDR3 sequences, with around a sixth as singletons. Hyperthyroidism, newly diagnosed and lasting under 2 months, affected patients aged 18 to 65. Pregnant or lactating patients were excluded, as were those with uncontrolled infection or other autoimmune disease.

Specimen: blood. The sequence came from a man aged 45 to 65 with Graves' hyperthyroidism. The J gene is TRBJ2-3, the V gene TRBV7-9, with D perhaps matching TRBD1 (6 bases). The chain's CDR3 is CASSSRTEPTDTQYF. DNA of the CDR3: TGTGCCAGCAGCTCCCGGACAGAACCCACAGATACGCAGTATTTT.